This T cell receptor (beta chain) came from a study of blood T cells in healthy people across ages. In germline, CDR1 is SGHAT, CDR2 FQNNGV. The J segment lost 0 bases and the V segment lost 4 bases, leaving 5 bases of the junction unmatched. The CDR3 sequence is 15 residues long. A word on this clonotype: Its antigen is unidentified.

Whenever a sample was processed, at least 7 million PBMCs were isolated. Findings and caveats of the study: In long-lived donors, naive CD4+ cell counts and diversity exceeded those of aged donors. Older age went with lower TCR beta diversity per million T cells, in a roughly linear way.

A second about 7 to 11 cycle PCR used barcoded and J-beta primers. Researchers report that a template-switch adaptor with 12 random nucleotides tagged each cDNA molecule. TCRdb passed the 5' RACE reads through MiXCR, listing each CDR3 protein once. Here the sample spans about 780,000 distinct CDR3 sequences, around 45% being singletons. The receptor was isolated from a man older than 75 in good health. The chain couples TRBV11-2 to TRBJ1-2; the match to TRBD1 covers 7 bases. Sequencing used blood. The DNA for the CDR3 is TGTGCCAGCAGCTCCAACAGGGGTTCTAACTATGGCTACACCTTC. Its translation is CASSSNRGSNYGYTF.